This T cell receptor (beta chain) appears in the sequencing data of a study of CD8 T cells in ankylosing spondylitis. This clonotype was counted only a few times. TCRdb reanalysed the 5' RACE reads using MiXCR and keeps one entry per CDR3 protein. Here the sample spans 250,000 or so distinct CDR3 sequences, roughly 25% being singletons. Germline V gene data show CDR1 as SGHNT and CDR2 as YYREEE (reference sequence). Unmatched junction bases numbered 9, after V lost 4 bases and J lost 6 bases. The CDR3 is 17 amino acids. The receptor comes from a male donor with ankylosing spondylitis or in good health (not recorded which). Sequencing was carried out using blood, either unsorted or a sorted T cell fraction (not recorded which). This chain uses TRBV5-4 with TRBJ2-2, with 13 positions matching TRBD2. CDR3 residues: CASSAGTSGVGSGELFF. For the CDR3, the DNA is TGTGCCAGCAGCGCCGGGACTAGCGGGGTTGGTTCCGGGGAGCTGTTTTTT.